A single sample gave rise to the 7 T cell receptor beta chains below, sequenced in a study of blood T cell repertoires in COVID-19. The data were produced by immunoSEQ multiplex PCR, yet TCRdb's version contains in-frame clones alone and is incomplete. The table lists tens of thousands of clones, roughly 70% of them singletons. Sequences were obtained from peripheral blood. These receptors came from a man aged 65-85 years with COVID-19, enrolled during active disease.

The chain uses TRBV5-1 and TRBJ1-5, with D perhaps TRBD1 (6 bases). Germline V gene sequence: CDR1 SGHRS, CDR2 YFSETQ. V lost 4 bases and J 4 bases, leaving 18 bases between the germline ends. The CDR3 runs 16 residues. CDR3 loop: CASSPDGQLGNQPQHF. Written as DNA, the CDR3 is TGCGCCAGCAGCCCCGACGGACAGCTTGGGAATCAGCCCCAGCATTTT.

J is TRBJ2-1 and V is TRBV6-2 or TRBV6-3; 9 nucleotides match TRBD2. The CDR3 totals 14 residues. After removal of 6 bases from V and 8 bases from J, the junction contained 8 bases not matched to a gene. Germline V gene lookup returns CDR1 MNHEY and CDR2 SVGEGT. CDR3 DNA sequence: TGTGCCAGCAGCTCCCAGGGACTAGCCCATGAGCAGTTCTTC. Its translation is CASSSQGLAHEQFF.

This clone is categorized as medium-sized (0.01 to 0.1%). This chain uses TRBV2 with TRBJ2-5; 14 nucleotides line up with TRBD2. The CDR3 sequence is 17 residues long. Germline values: CDR1 SNHLY, CDR2 FYNNEI. Trimming took 4 bases from V and 2 from J; bases not matched to a gene: 6. The CDR3 nucleotides read TGTGCCAGCAGTGGGACTAGCGGGGGGACCGATCAAGAGACCCAGTACTTC. This encodes CASSGTSGGTDQETQYF.

The gene calls are TRBV19 and TRBJ2-1, with a possible D match to TRBD1 (5 bases). Germline CDR1 is LNHDA and CDR2 is SQIVND (reference sequence). V gave up 3 bases and J gave up 4 bases, with 10 bases separating them. The CDR3 extends over 14 amino acids. Here the CDR3 reads CASSIGRVYNEQFF. The CDR3 nucleotides read TGTGCCAGTAGTATCGGCAGGGTATACAATGAGCAGTTCTTC.

The rearrangement links TRBV5-8 to TRBJ2-1, with TRBD2 matching over 7 bases. J gave up 3 bases and V 2 bases, and 14 bases lay outside the gene matches. Germline loops: CDR1 SGHTS, CDR2 YDEGEE. This CDR3 region has 18 residues. In DNA, the CDR3 is TGTGCCAGCAGCTTCTCTTTGCGGGAGTCGTCGGTCTACAATGAGCAGTTCTTC. Translation: CASSFSLRESSVYNEQFF.

This clone was detected only a few times. The chain joins TRBV19 to TRBJ1-5; D is possibly TRBD1 (5 bases). This CDR3 contains 16 residues. Germline CDR1 and CDR2: LNHDA and SQIVND (reference sequence). V lost 5 bases and J lost 0, with 14 bases in between. CDR3 bases: TGTGCCAGTAGTCCTCCGGGACTGAATAGCAATCAGCCCCAGCATTTT. Translated, it gives CASSPPGLNSNQPQHF.

CDR3 residues: CASSVLLAEETQYF. CDR3 DNA: TGTGCCAGCAGTGTGTTACTAGCGGAAGAGACCCAGTACTTC. The genes are TRBV2 and TRBJ2-5, with 8 bases fitting TRBD2. V shed 4 bases, J shed 3 bases, and the junction held 4 bases outside the gene matches. This CDR3 is 14 amino acids long. Per germline, CDR1 SNHLY and CDR2 FYNNEI.